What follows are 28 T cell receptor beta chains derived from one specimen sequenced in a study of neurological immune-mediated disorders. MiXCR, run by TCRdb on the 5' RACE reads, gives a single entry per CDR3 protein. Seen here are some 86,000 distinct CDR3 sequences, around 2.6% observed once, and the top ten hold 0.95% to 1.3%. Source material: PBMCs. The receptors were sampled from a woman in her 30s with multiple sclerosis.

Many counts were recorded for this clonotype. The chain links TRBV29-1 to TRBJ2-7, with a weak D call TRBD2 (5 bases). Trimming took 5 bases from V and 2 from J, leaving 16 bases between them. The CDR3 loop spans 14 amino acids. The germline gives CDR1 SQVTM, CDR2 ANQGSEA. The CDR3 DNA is TGCAGCGTTTCTCCAAGTGGCGGGCCCTACGAGCAGTACTTC. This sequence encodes CSVSPSGGPYEQYF.

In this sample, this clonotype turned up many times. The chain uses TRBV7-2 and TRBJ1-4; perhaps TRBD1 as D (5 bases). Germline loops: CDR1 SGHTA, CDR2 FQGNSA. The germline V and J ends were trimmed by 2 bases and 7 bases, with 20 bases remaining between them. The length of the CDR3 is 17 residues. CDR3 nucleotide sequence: TGTGCCAGCAGCTTAAACCCCCCGATCGGGGGAGCTGAAAAACTGTTTTTT. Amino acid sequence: CASSLNPPIGGAEKLFF.

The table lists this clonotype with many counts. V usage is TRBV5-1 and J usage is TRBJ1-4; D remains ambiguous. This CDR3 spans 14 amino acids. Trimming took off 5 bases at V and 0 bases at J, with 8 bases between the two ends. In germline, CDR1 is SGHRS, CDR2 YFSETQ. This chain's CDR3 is CASSAQATNEKLFF. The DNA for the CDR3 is TGCGCCAGCAGTGCGCAGGCAACTAATGAAAAACTGTTTTTT.

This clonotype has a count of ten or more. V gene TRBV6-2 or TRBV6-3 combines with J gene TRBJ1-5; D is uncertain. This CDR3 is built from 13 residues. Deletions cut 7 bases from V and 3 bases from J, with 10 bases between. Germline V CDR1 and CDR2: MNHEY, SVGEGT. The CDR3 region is CASTSRNNQPQHF. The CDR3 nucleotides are TGTGCCAGCACCTCAAGAAACAATCAGCCCCAGCATTTT.

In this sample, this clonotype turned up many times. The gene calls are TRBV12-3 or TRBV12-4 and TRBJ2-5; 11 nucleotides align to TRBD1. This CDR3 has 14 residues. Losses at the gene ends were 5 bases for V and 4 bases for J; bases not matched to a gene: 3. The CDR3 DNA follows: TGTGCCAGCAGTAGCGGGACAGGGGGAGAGACCCAGTACTTC. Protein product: CASSSGTGGETQYF.

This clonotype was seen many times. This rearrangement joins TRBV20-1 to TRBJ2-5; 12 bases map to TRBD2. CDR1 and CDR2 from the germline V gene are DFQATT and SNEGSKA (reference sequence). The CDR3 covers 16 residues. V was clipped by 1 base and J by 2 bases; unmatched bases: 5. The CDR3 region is CSARGGLAGTQETQYF. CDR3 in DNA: TGCAGTGCTAGAGGGGGACTAGCGGGTACACAAGAGACCCAGTACTTC.

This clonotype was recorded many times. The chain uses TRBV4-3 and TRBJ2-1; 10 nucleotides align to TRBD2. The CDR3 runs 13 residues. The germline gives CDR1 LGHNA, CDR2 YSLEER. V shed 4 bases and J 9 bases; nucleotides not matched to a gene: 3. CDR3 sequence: CASSLSGRLEQFF. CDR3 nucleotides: TGCGCCAGCAGCCTTAGCGGGAGGCTTGAGCAGTTCTTC.

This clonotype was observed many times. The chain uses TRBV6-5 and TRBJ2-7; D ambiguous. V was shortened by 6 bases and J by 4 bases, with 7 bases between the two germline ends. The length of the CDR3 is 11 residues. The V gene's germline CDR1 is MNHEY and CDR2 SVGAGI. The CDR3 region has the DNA TGTGCCAGCAGGTGGGATTACGAGCAGTACTTC. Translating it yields CASRWDYEQYF.

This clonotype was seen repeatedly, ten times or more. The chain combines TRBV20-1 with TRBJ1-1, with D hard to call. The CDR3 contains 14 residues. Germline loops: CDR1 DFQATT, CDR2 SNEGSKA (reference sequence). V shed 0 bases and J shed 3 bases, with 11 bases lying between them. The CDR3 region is CSAREGPRYTEAFF. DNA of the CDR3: TGCAGTGCTAGAGAGGGCCCGCGGTACACTGAAGCTTTCTTT.

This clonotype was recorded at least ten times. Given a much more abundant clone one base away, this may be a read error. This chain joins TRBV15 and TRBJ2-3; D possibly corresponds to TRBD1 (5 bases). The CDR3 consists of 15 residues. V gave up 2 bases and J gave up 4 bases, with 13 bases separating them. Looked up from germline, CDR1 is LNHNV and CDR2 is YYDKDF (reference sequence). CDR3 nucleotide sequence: TGTGCCACCAGCAGACAGTGCGAAGGGGCAGATACGCAGTATTTT. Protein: CATSRQCEGADTQYF.

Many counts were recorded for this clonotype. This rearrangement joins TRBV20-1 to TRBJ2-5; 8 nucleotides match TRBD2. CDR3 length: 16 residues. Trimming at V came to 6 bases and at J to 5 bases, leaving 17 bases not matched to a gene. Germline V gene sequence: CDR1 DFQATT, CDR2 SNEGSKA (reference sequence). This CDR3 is CSATGGTSGGGETQYF. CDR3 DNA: TGCAGTGCCACGGGGGGTACTAGCGGAGGGGGTGAGACCCAGTACTTC.

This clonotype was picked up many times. DNA of the CDR3: TGCAGTGCTAGAGCTACTAGCGGGAGTCTTAACAATGAGCAGTTCTTC. Amino acid sequence: CSARATSGSLNNEQFF. The chain carries TRBV20-1 and TRBJ2-1; 11 bases are a match to TRBD2. CDR1 and CDR2 (germline): DFQATT, SNEGSKA (reference sequence). This CDR3 spans 16 amino acids. Trimming cost V 1 base and J 5 bases; bases outside gene matches: 7.

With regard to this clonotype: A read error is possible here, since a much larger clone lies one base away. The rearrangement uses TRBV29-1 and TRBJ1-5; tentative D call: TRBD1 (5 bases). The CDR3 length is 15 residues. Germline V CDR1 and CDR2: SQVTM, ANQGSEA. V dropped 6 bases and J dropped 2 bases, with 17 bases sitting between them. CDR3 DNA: TGCAGCGTGTCCCAGGGACTCATTGGCAATCAGCCCCAGCATTTT. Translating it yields CSVSQGLIGNQPQHF.

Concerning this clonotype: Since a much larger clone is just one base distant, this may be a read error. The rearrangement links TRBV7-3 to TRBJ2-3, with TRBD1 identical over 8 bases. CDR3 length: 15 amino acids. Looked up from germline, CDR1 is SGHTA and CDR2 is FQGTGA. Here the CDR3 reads CASSIGQGITDKQYF. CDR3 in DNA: TGTGCCAGCAGCATCGGACAGGGAATCACAGATAAGCAGTATTTT.

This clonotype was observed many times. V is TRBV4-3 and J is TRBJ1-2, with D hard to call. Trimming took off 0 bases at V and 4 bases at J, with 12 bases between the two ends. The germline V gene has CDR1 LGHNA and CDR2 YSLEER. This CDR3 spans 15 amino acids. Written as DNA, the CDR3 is TGCGCCAGCAGCCAAGAGCGGAGGCGAGTCTATGGCTACACCTTC. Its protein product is CASSQERRRVYGYTF.

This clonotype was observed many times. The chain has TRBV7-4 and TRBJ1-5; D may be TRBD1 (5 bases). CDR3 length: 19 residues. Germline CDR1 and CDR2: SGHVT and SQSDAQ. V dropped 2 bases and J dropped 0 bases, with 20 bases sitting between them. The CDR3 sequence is CASSLFAVRQNYSNQPQHF. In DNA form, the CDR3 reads TGTGCCAGCAGCTTATTTGCCGTCCGACAGAACTATAGCAATCAGCCCCAGCATTTT. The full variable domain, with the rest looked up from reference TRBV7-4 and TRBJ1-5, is GAGVSQSPRYKVAKRGRDVALRCDSISGHVTLYWYRQTLGQGSEVLTYSQSDAQRDKSGRPSGRFSAERPERSVSTLKIQRTEQGDSAVYLCASSLFAVRQNYSNQPQHFGDGTRLSIL.

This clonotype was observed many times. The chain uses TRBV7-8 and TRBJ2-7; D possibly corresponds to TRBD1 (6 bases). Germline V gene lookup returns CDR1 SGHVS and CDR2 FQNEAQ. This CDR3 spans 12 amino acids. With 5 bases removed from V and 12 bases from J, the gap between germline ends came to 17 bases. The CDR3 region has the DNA TGTGCCAGCAGCCTAAACAGGGACCCGTCGTACTTC. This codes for CASSLNRDPSYF.

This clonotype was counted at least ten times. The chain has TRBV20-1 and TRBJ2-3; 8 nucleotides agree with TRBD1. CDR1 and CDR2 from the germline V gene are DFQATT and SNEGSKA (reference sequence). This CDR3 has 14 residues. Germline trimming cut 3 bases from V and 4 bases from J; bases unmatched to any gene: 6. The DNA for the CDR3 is TGCAGTGCTAGCGACAGGGGTTCTTCAGATACGCAGTATTTT. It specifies CSASDRGSSDTQYF.

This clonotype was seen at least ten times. The CDR3 here is CSATATSGTDTQYF. The CDR3 DNA reads as TGCAGTGCCACAGCGACCTCTGGCACAGATACGCAGTATTTT. The V and J genes are TRBV20-1 and TRBJ2-3, with no clear D. This CDR3 region has 14 residues. With 6 bases removed from V and 1 base from J, the gap between germline ends came to 14 bases. Germline CDR1 DFQATT, CDR2 SNEGSKA (reference sequence).

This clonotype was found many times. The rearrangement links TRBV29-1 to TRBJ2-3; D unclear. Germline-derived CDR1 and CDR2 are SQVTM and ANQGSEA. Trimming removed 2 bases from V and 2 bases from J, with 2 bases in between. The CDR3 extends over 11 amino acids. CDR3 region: CSVEPTDTQYF. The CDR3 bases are TGCAGCGTTGAACCCACAGATACGCAGTATTTT.

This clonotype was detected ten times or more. CDR3 protein: CSVKGAQENTEAFF. CDR3 coding DNA: TGCAGTGTAAAGGGGGCACAAGAGAACACTGAAGCTTTCTTT. The chain links TRBV20-1 to TRBJ1-1; 7 nucleotides line up with TRBD1. The CDR3 runs 14 residues. V was clipped by 7 bases and J by 1 base; unmatched bases: 9. CDR1 is DFQATT, CDR2 SNEGSKA, per germline (reference sequence).

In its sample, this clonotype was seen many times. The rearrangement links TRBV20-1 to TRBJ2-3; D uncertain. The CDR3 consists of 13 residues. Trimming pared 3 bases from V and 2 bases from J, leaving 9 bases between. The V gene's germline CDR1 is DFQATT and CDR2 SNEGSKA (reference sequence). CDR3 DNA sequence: TGCAGTGCTAGTTCTACGCCCACAGATACGCAGTATTTT. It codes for CSASSTPTDTQYF.

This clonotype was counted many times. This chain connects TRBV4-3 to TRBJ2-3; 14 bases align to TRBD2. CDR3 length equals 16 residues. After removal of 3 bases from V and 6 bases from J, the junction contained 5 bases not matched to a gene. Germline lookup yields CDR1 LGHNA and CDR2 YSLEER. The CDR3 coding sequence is TGCGCCAGCAGCCAGGGACTAGCGGGAGTTCAGGATACGCAGTATTTT. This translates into CASSQGLAGVQDTQYF.

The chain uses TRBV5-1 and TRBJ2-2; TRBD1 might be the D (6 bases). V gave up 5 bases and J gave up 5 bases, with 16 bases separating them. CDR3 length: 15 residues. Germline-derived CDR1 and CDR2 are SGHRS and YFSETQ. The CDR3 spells CASSSTGTATGELFF. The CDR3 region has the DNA TGCGCCAGCAGTTCCACAGGGACCGCGACCGGGGAGCTGTTTTTT.

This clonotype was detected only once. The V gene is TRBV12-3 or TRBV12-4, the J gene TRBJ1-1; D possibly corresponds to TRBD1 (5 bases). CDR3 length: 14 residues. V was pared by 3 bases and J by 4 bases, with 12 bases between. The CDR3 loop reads CASSFFQGGTEAFF. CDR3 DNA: TGTGCCAGCAGTTTTTTTCAGGGTGGCACTGAAGCTTTCTTT.

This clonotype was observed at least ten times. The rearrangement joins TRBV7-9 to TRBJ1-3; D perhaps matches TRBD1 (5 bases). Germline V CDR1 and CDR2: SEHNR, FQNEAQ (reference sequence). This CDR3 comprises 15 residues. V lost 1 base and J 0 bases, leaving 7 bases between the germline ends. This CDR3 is CASSLGDPSGNTIYF. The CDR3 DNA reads TGTGCCAGCAGCTTAGGGGACCCCTCTGGAAACACCATATATTTT.

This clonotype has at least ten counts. The CDR3 loop reads CASGTSDIGYGYTF. CDR3 sequence (DNA): TGCGCCAGCGGTACCTCGGACATAGGCTATGGCTACACCTTC. The chain recombines TRBV5-1 with TRBJ1-2, with a possible D match to TRBD1 (5 bases). CDR1 and CDR2 from the germline V gene are SGHRS and YFSETQ. Trimming removed 7 bases from V and 4 bases from J, with 17 bases in between. The CDR3 totals 14 residues.

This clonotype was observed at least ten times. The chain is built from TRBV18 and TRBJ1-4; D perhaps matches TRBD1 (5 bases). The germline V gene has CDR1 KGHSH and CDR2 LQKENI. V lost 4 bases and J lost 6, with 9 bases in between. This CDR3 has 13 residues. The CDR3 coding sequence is TGTGCCAGCTCACAGGGGTTGGATGAAAAACTGTTTTTT. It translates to CASSQGLDEKLFF.